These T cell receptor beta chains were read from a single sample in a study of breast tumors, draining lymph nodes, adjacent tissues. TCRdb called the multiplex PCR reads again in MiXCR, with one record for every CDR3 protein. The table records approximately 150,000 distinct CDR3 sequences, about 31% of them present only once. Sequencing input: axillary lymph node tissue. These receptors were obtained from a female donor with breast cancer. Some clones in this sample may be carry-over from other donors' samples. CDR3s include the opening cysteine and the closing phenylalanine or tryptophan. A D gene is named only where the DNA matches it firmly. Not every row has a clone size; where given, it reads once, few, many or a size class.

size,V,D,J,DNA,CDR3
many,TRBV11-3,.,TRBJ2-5,TGTGCCAGCAGCTTAGACGGTAGCCAAGAGACCCAGTACTTC,CASSLDGSQETQYF
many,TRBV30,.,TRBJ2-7,TGTGCCTGGAGTGTATGGGCCAGGGGTTACGAGCAGTACTTC,CAWSVWARGYEQYF
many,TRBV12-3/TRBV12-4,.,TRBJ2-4,TGTGCCAGCAGCCGAGACTGGGCCAAAAACATTCAGTACTTC,CASSRDWAKNIQYF
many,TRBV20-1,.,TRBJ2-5,TGCAGTGCTAGAAACCAAGAGACCCAGTCCTTC,CSARNQETQSF
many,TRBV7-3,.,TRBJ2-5,TGTGCCAGCAGCCCTAACCCGGGACAAAGGGGAACCCAGTACTTC,CASSPNPGQRGTQYF
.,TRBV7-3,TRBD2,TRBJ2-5,TGTGCCAGCAGCTTCCTGACTAGCGGGGGGGCCGGGGAGACCCAGTACTTC,CASSFLTSGGAGETQYF
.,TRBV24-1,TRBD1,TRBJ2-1,TGTGCCACCAGTGAAACCGGGACAGGGGGCAATGAGCAGTTCTTC,CATSETGTGGNEQFF
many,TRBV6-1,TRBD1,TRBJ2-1,TGTGCCAGCAACGCGAACAGGGGGTCCTACAATGAGCAGTTCTTC,CASNANRGSYNEQFF
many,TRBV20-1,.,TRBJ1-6,TGCAGTGCTAGAGCTGGGGGCAGGAATTCACCCCTCCGCTTT,CSARAGGRNSPLRF
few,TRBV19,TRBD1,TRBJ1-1,TGTGCCAGTAGCCCGGGGACAGGCCATCCGGGAACTGAAGCTTTCTTT,CASSPGTGHPGTEAFF
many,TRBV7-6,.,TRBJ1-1,TGTGCCAGCAGCACAGGGCCGAGGGGCACTGAAGCTTTCTTT,CASSTGPRGTEAFF
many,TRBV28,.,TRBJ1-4,TGTGCCAGCAGTACTTCTGGGGGGATAGAAGGGGAACTGTTTTTT,CASSTSGGIEGELFF
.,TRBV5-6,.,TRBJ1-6,TGTGCCAGCAGCTTACCCGGGAGCCTCTATAATTCACCCCTCCACTTT,CASSLPGSLYNSPLHF
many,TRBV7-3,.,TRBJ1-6,TGTGCCAGCAGATCAGGAAGCACAGTCAGATCACCCCTCCACTTT,CASRSGSTVRSPLHF
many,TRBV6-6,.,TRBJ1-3,TGTGCCAGCAGTTACAGTGGGGGAGGAAACACCATATATTTT,CASSYSGGGNTIYF